This T cell receptor beta chain is from a study of T cells after yellow fever vaccination. Study observations and caveats: A faster peak, day 5 versus 15, was reached by the weaker secondary response.

V lost 1 base and J lost 4; bases outside the gene matches: 9. The CDR3 has 16 residues. The germline CDR1 and CDR2 sequences are DFQATT and SNEGSKA (reference sequence). UMIs and a universal primer site were added when TCR cDNA was made by 5'RACE template switching. Each CDR3 protein is one row after TCRdb ran MiXCR on the 5' RACE reads. Of about 630,000 distinct CDR3 sequences listed, around an eighth were seen once; the top ten hold about 15%. Concerning this clonotype: The antigen is unknown.

The sequence came from a man aged 30 to 39 who received the YFV17D yellow fever vaccine. The input for sequencing was PBMCs, taken on the day of the yellow fever booster vaccination. The chain couples TRBV20-1 to TRBJ2-7; TRBD2 agrees at 11 bases. CDR3 region: CSARGGTSGTHYEQYF. The CDR3 DNA sequence: TGCAGTGCTAGAGGGGGGACTAGCGGAACCCATTACGAGCAGTACTTC.